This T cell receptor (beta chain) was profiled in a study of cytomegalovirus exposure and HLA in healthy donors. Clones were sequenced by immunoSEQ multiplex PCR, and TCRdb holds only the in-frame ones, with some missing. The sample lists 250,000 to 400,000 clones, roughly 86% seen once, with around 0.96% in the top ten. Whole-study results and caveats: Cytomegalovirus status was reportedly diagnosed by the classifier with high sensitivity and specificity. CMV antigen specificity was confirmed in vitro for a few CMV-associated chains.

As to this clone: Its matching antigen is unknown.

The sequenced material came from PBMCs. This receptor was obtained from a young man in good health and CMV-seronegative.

CDR3 in DNA: TGTGCCAGCAGTACTCGACACTCTGGAAACACCATATATTTT. Its protein is CASSTRHSGNTIYF. The chain links TRBV6-5 to TRBJ1-3, with D uncertain. V lost 5 bases and J lost 0, with 8 bases in between. Germline lookup yields CDR1 MNHEY and CDR2 SVGAGI. The CDR3 is made up of 14 amino acids.